These T cell receptor beta chains were read from a single sample in a study of T cell responses to AZD1222 COVID-19 vaccine. Libraries were prepared by immunoSEQ multiplex PCR; TCRdb keeps only in-frame clonotypes and omits some of them. The data contain under 150,000 clones, approximately 88% of them seen just once; the ten biggest clones take up 18%. The sample was peripheral blood, taken on day 0 of MenACWY control vaccination. These receptors were collected from an adult in good health. Each CDR3 is given with its conserved first and last residue.

CDR3: CASSWRATVYF
J: TRBJ2-7
V: TRBV19

CDR3: CASSQETPSAYGNQPQHF
J: TRBJ1-5
V: TRBV4-1

CDR3: CASSVDDGTFDEQYF
J: TRBJ2-7
V: TRBV9

CDR3: CASSGGQGVGTEAFF
J: TRBJ1-1
V: TRBV10-1

CDR3: CASTPWPSGSNVEQYF
J: TRBJ2-7
V: TRBV9

CDR3: CASSAGLDTQYF
J: TRBJ2-3
V: TRBV18

CDR3: CATKGRLVGTQYF
J: TRBJ2-5
V: TRBV15

CDR3: CASRYRDSNNQPQHF
J: TRBJ1-5
V: TRBV19

CDR3: CASTGTTYEQYF
J: TRBJ2-7
V: TRBV7-9

CDR3: CASSRIREQFF
J: TRBJ2-1
V: TRBV5-8

CDR3: CASSQEGRTGVKSYTF
J: TRBJ1-2
V: TRBV3-1/TRBV3-2

CDR3: CAISEGRVGMNTEAFF
J: TRBJ1-1
V: TRBV10-3

CDR3: CASTSRDWDEKLFF
J: TRBJ1-4
V: TRBV25-1

CDR3: CASSISSSSGSPLHF
J: TRBJ1-6
V: TRBV5-1

CDR3: CASSPGQTGEKLFF
J: TRBJ1-4
V: TRBV5-6

CDR3: CASSQSQVVSEQYF
J: TRBJ2-7
V: TRBV3-1/TRBV3-2